The clone carrying this T cell receptor beta chain was counted a few times. CDR3 size: 14 residues. Germline CDR1 is MDHEN and CDR2 is SYDVKM. With 6 bases removed from V and 2 bases from J, the gap between germline ends came to 11 bases. Documented time point: patch test 1, 2 weeks after DPC sensitization. Documented treatment: therapeutic diphenylcyclopropenone sensitization with weekly scalp DPC. TCRdb reprocessed the RACE reads with MiXCR, giving one entry per CDR3 protein. The sample includes 74,000 or so distinct CDR3 sequences, 10% to 13% seen only once; the top ten take around 1.5%. This entry comes from a study of human T cells and chemical hapten exposure. Overall study context: Epicutaneous patch tests delivered 0.01% DPC to the upper back, with evaluation at 6 days.

The chain recombines TRBV28 with TRBJ1-3; D remains ambiguous. This sequence originates from a woman between 50 and 59 years old with alopecia areata. Some clones in this sample may be carry-over from other donors' samples. This specimen was whole blood, taken in connection with sensitization to the hapten diphenylcyclopropenone (DPC). The CDR3 DNA follows: TGTGCCAGCAGGCGCCACACCCCTGGAAACACCATATATTTT. Translating gives CASRRHTPGNTIYF.